This TCR beta chain was sequenced in a study of radiotherapy plus CTLA-4 blockade in lung cancer. This CDR3 is built from 13 residues. Germline V gene sequence: CDR1 SQVTM, CDR2 ANQGSEA. With 4 bases removed from V and 7 bases from J, the gap between germline ends came to 14 bases. Some clones are missing from TCRdb's copy, which holds only in-frame ones; the method was immunoSEQ multiplex PCR. The repertoire consists of about 70,000 clones, with roughly 76% occurring once and the leading ten covering roughly 15%. This clone was detected only a few times. The genes are TRBV29-1 and TRBJ2-1, with D perhaps matching TRBD1 (6 bases). The source material was peripheral blood, sampled from a patient treated with radiotherapy plus ipilimumab. The sequence was collected from a human donor with non-small cell lung cancer whose response to radiotherapy plus ipilimumab could not be evaluated. Some clones in this sample may be carry-over from other donors' samples. The CDR3 sequence: CSVGHRVTNEQFF. The CDR3 nucleotides read TGCAGCGTTGGACACAGGGTGACAAATGAGCAGTTCTTC.